Detailed here is one T cell receptor (beta chain). As originally analysed: Estimates of nucleated cell counts were drawn from the amplification of reference gene primers. Produced via immunoSEQ multiplex PCR; TCRdb's table is partial and in-frame only. The DNA gave D and trimming, while V, J and clone size come from that table. The profile shows 89,000 or so clones, roughly 85% of them singletons. The data belong to a study of blood T cell repertoires in COVID-19. Overall study context: Samples of COVID-19 (acute and convalescent) were obtained from the United States, Italy and Spain. Sources were T cells, B-cell-depleted T cells, or PBMCs; the material itself was cDNA or gDNA.

V dropped 8 bases and J dropped 0; count of bases not matched to a gene: 15. From germline, CDR1 is WSHSY and CDR2 SAAADI. The CDR3 runs 18 residues. This TCR was recovered from a man at least 80 years old with acute or convalescent COVID-19. V usage is TRBV10-2 and J usage is TRBJ1-4; 7 bases map to TRBD1. The source material was peripheral blood. The CDR3 DNA reads TGCGCCAGCCGTAAAAGGACAGGCCAGGGGGCAACTAATGAAAAACTGTTTTTT. Its translation: CASRKRTGQGATNEKLFF.